Below are 10 T cell receptor beta chains sequenced from a single sample in a study of T cell responses to AZD1222 COVID-19 vaccine. The data were produced by immunoSEQ multiplex PCR, yet TCRdb's version contains in-frame clones alone and is incomplete. The sample consists of roughly 130,000 clones, more than 85% of them appearing once. Sequences were derived from peripheral blood, sampled on day 0 of AZD1222 vaccination. The source is an adult in good health.

The chain is built from TRBV4-2 and TRBJ1-6; a possible D gene is TRBD1 (5 bases). CDR1 and CDR2 (germline): LGHNA, YNFKEQ. This CDR3 is built from 14 residues. The V gene lost 0 bases and the J gene lost 9 bases, with 9 bases spanning the gap. Written as DNA, the CDR3 is TGTGCCAGCAGCCAAGATTGGGGGGTTTCACCCCTCCACTTT. Its protein is CASSQDWGVSPLHF.

This sequence joins TRBV6-6 and TRBJ2-1; D unclear. Germline-derived CDR1 and CDR2 are MNHNY and SVGAGI (reference sequence). The CDR3 has 14 amino acids. Trimming removed 0 bases from V and 5 bases from J, with 8 bases in between. The DNA of the CDR3 is TGTGCCAGCAGTTACTCTGGTTCAGACAATGAGCAGTTCTTC. It yields the protein CASSYSGSDNEQFF.

CDR3 loop: CASSGDSNQPQHF. The CDR3 nucleotides read TGTGCCAGCAGTGGCGACAGCAATCAGCCCCAGCATTTT. The rearrangement links TRBV27 to TRBJ1-5, with no clear D. The CDR3 sequence is 13 residues long. Germline values: CDR1 MNHEY, CDR2 SMNVEV (reference sequence). Trimming removed 5 bases at V and 1 base at J, with 6 bases between.

The chain links TRBV12-3 or TRBV12-4 to TRBJ2-7; D remains ambiguous. Trimming took 1 base from V and 2 from J, leaving 3 bases between them. There are 12 residues in the CDR3. The CDR3 protein is CASSLDPYEQYF. The CDR3 bases are TGTGCCAGCAGTTTAGACCCCTACGAGCAGTACTTC.

This clone showed up just once. The chain joins TRBV3-1 (or the pseudogene TRBV3-2) to TRBJ1-3, with 9 bases lining up with TRBD1. The length of the CDR3 is 15 residues. J lost 6 bases, V lost 4 bases, and 7 bases had no gene match. Germline CDR1 and CDR2: LGHDT and YNNKEL (reference sequence). The CDR3 loop is CASSPRGTGSNTIYF. DNA of the CDR3: TGTGCCAGCAGCCCTAGGGGGACAGGGTCAAACACCATATATTTT.

This clone was recorded once. The chain is built from TRBV6-2 or TRBV6-3 and TRBJ1-1; TRBD1 might be the D (6 bases). Germline V gives CDR1 MNHEY, CDR2 SVGEGT. The V and J ends lost 5 bases and 4 bases respectively, with 17 bases between them. The CDR3 extends over 15 amino acids. In DNA form, the CDR3 reads TGTGCCAGCAGTATGGGGTTCGAGGGGGGCACTGAAGCTTTCTTT. As protein: CASSMGFEGGTEAFF.

This chain connects TRBV2 to TRBJ1-1, with D unresolved. V lost 4 bases and J lost 1, with 10 bases in between. This CDR3 comprises 14 residues. Germline V CDR1 and CDR2: SNHLY, FYNNEI. CDR3 region: CASSAVASNTEAFF. CDR3 sequence (DNA): TGTGCCAGCAGTGCGGTCGCGTCGAACACTGAAGCTTTCTTT.

V usage is TRBV7-9 and J usage is TRBJ2-7; 16 nucleotides agree with TRBD2. The J segment lost 6 bases and the V segment lost 5 bases, leaving 10 bases of the junction unmatched. CDR1 and CDR2 from the germline V gene are SEHNR and FQNEAQ (reference sequence). There are 17 residues in the CDR3. The CDR3 DNA reads as TGTGCCAGCAGCGAGGGGACTAGCGGGAGGGCATTGGCCGAGCAGTACTTC. Translation gives CASSEGTSGRALAEQYF.

The gene calls are TRBV5-8 and TRBJ1-5; possibly TRBD1 for D (6 bases). CDR1 SGHTS and CDR2 YDEGEE come from the germline V gene. The CDR3 consists of 16 residues. Trimming stripped 3 bases from V and 3 bases from J, with 16 bases between. CDR3 DNA: TGTGCCAGCAGCTCCGGACAGCGAGCCATCAATCAGCCCCAGCATTTT. Translation: CASSSGQRAINQPQHF.

The V call is TRBV19, the J call TRBJ1-1, with a possible D match to TRBD1 (6 bases). Germline lookup yields CDR1 LNHDA and CDR2 SQIVND (reference sequence). This CDR3 contains 15 residues. V was clipped by 7 bases and J by 0 bases, with 15 bases between them. This CDR3 reads CASTSYRGLNTEAFF. Written as DNA, the CDR3 is TGTGCCAGTACGTCATATCGGGGGCTGAACACTGAAGCTTTCTTT.